This T cell receptor beta chain was observed in a study of naive and memory T cell subsets. The study, taken as a whole, reports: The RNA method is potentially sensitive to activation and differentiation changes.

The table lists this clonotype with many counts. Its antigen is still unknown. Four PCR rounds used nested alpha and beta constant region primers plus the SP2 primer. For blood and skin samples, reverse transcription used TCR alpha and beta constant primers. TCRdb passed the 5' RACE reads through MiXCR, listing each CDR3 protein once. Of 45,000 to 55,000 distinct CDR3 sequences in the sample, 4.7% were seen once. TCR cDNA received a 3' ligated oligonucleotide that carried a UMI. RNA was extracted from around 2.7 ml of whole blood of healthy adults. Cells were not sorted; total RNA input targeted about 1 to 1000 ng. The ends lost 4 bases at V and 0 bases at J; junction bases unmatched: 4. Germline V gives CDR1 SGHDT, CDR2 YYEEEE. CDR3 length: 15 residues.

This clonotype originated in a female donor in good health. This rearrangement joins TRBV5-6 to TRBJ2-7; 10 nucleotides agree with TRBD1. The CDR3 coding sequence is TGTGCCAGCAGCCAGGGACAGGGGTACTCCTACGAGCAGTACTTC. Protein: CASSQGQGYSYEQYF.